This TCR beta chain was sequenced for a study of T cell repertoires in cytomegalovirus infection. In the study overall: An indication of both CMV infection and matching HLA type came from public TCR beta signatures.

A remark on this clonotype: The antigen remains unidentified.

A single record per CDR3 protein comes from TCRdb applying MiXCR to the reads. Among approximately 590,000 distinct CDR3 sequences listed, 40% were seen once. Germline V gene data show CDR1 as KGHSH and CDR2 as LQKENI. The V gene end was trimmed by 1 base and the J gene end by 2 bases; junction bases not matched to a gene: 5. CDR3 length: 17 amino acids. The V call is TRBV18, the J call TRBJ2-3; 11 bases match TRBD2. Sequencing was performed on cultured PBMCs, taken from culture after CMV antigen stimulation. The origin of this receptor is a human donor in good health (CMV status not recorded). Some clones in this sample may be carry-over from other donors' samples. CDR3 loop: CASSPRGTSGFTDTQYF. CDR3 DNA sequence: TGTGCCAGCTCACCACGGGGGACTAGCGGCTTCACAGATACGCAGTATTTT.